Reported below is one TCR beta chain. The data derive from a study of blood T cell repertoires in COVID-19. Per germline, CDR1 MNHEY and CDR2 SMNVEV (reference sequence). The CDR3 is 15 amino acids. Losses at the gene ends were 7 bases for V and 3 bases for J; bases not matched to a gene: 8. This study enrolled people aged about 18 to 100 from about 26 US geographic areas. Cohort assignment relied on participant-reported clinical history. Authors' processing steps: Estimated nucleated cell counts came from reference gene primer amplification. Assay: immunoSEQ multiplex PCR; the TCRdb copy retains only in-frame clones and omits some. The V and J calls and clone size come from that table; D and trimming were worked out from the DNA. Found here are under 400,000 clones, approximately 83% of them singletons; the top ten hold 4% to 5.5%.

Specimen: PBMCs or T cells enriched from blood (not recorded which). The rearrangement uses TRBV27 and TRBJ1-1; TRBD1 matches at 10 bases. The sequence came from a woman between 35 and 50 years old with acute COVID-19. CDR3 loop: CASIGQGVGDTEAFF. CDR3 in DNA: TGTGCCAGCATAGGACAGGGGGTGGGTGACACTGAAGCTTTCTTT.